This T cell receptor (beta chain) was identified in a study of blood T cell repertoires in COVID-19 (TCRdb year 2020). With regard to the full study: Collaborator samples came from the United States, Italy and Spain and covered acute and convalescent phases of COVID-19. The material from the prospective study consisted of cDNA or gDNA derived from T cells, B-cell-depleted T cells, or PBMCs. The dataset comprised deeply sampled blood TCRbeta repertoires from subjects exposed to, actively infected with, or recovered from COVID-19. The repertoires were released in a freely available public database meant as a resource for research on the immune response to SARS-CoV-2. The samples were drawn from two sources: the first 160 participants of the ongoing ImmuneRACE study, and 950 to 1,500 subjects contributed by 6 global collaborators. Nearly every sample came with metadata listing a de-identified subject ID, COVID-19 status, age in years and sex. HLA class I and class II types, where available, came from metadata supplied by the sample provider rather than from assay-based typing.

In the prospective study, participants were about 18 to 95 years old, resided in about two dozen geographic areas of the United States, and were enrolled through a virtual design. Cohort assignment in the prospective study relied on participant-reported clinical history from a screening survey and a study questionnaire. For ImmuneRACE Cohort 3, a participant was defined as recovered based on two consecutive negative NP/OP PCR tests, clearance by a healthcare professional, or resolution of symptoms. In the prospective study, mobile phlebotomists collected whole blood, serum and a nasopharyngeal or oropharyngeal swab from each participant. Additional blood draws and questionnaires over an approximately two-month period could optionally be provided by prospective study participants. Blood samples from the prospective study were shipped frozen or at room temperature prior to DNA extraction. About this clone itself: Its antigen remains unidentified. Within one base of it there is no much larger clone, and no base qualities were kept.

TCRbeta CDR3 regions were amplified from genomic DNA by means of the immunoSEQ Assay, a bias-controlled multiplex PCR. The original pipeline was this. Nucleated cell counts per sample were estimated from amplification of reference gene primers within the assay. To quantify the absolute abundance of each unique TCRbeta CDR3 rearrangement, sequence reads were collapsed and filtered. For each sample, productive Simpson clonality was calculated as the square root of Simpson's diversity index across productive rearrangements. TCRdb carries this immuneACCESS record with in-frame sequences only. Its versions omit some clonotypes, under half of them owing to an unresolved V gene in the studies checked, with the rest unexplained. V and J calls and clone size are those listed in that table; D and trimming were worked out from the DNA. This sample holds hundreds of thousands of clones; 84% were observed only once. The ten top clones hold 5.5% to 7.5% of the sample.

From cysteine to phenylalanine, the CDR3 is 13 amino acids long. Only the CDR3 part of the read is kept: 39 bases, read in frame from the first base. Deletion took 6 bases off V and 6 bases off J, with a span of 14 bases between the germline ends. For CDR1 and CDR2, the germline V gene lists MNHEY and SVGAGI. Findings and caveats that apply to the study as a whole: The quantity of clinical and demographic metadata differed by source and by participant and was supplied without curation.

Sequencing input: PBMCs or T cells enriched from blood (not recorded which). This clonotype was obtained from a woman in her thirties or forties who had recovered from COVID-19. The chain is encoded by TRBV6-5 joined to TRBJ1-2; matching of 6 bases hints at TRBD1 as the D gene. The CDR3 region: CASSRGTRHGYTF. The DNA is TGTGCCAGCAGCCGAGGGACAAGACATGGCTACACCTTC.